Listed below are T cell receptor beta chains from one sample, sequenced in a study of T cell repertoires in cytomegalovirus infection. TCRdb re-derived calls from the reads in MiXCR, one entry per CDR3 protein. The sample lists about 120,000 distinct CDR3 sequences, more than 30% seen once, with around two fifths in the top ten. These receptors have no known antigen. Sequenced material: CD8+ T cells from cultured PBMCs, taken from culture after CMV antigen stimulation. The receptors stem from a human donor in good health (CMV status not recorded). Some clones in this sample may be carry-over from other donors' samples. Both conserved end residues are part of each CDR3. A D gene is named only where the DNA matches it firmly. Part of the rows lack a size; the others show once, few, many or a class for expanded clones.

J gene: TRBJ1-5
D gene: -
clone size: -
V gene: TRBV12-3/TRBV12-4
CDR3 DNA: TGTGCCAGCAGTTTAGCTCAGCCCCAGCATTTT
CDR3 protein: CASSLAQPQHF

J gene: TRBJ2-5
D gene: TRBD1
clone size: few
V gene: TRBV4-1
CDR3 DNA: TGCGCCAGCAGCCAAGGACAGGGAATGGAGACCCAGTACTTC
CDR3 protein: CASSQGQGMETQYF

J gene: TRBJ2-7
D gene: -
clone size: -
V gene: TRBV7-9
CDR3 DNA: TGTGCCAGCAGCTTAGTCCTCTACGAGCAGTACTTC
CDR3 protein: CASSLVLYEQYF

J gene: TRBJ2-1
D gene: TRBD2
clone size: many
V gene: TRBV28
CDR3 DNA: TGTGCCAGCAGTCCCCTGACTAGCGGGGTTTCGCAGTTCTTC
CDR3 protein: CASSPLTSGVSQFF

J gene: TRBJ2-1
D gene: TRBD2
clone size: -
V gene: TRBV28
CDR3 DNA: TGTGCCAGCAGTACAATACCGGGGGACGTGTGGCGGGGGGACTACAATGAGCAGTTCTTC
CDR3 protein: CASSTIPGDVWRGDYNEQFF

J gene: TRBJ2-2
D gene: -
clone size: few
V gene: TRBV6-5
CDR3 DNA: TGTGCCAGCAGCCCGGGACATCCGAACACCGGGGAGCTGTTTTTT
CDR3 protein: CASSPGHPNTGELFF

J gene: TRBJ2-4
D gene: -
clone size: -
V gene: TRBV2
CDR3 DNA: TGTGCGACCAGAGGAAGGAACATTCAGTACTTC
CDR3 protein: CATRGRNIQYF

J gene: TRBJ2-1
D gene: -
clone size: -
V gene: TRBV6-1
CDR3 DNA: TGTGCCAGCAGTGAAAGAGGTTCGTACAATGAGCAGTTCTTC
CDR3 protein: CASSERGSYNEQFF

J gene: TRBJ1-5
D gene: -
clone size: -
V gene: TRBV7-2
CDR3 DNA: TGTGCCAGCAGCTTAGTACCGTCAGGAGGTCAGCCCCAGCATTTT
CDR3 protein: CASSLVPSGGQPQHF

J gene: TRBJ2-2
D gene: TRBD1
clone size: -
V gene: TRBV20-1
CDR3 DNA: TGCAGTGCTAGAGGGGGACAGGTCACCGGGGAGCTGTTTTTT
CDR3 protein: CSARGGQVTGELFF

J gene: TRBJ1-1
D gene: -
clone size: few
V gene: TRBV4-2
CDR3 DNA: TGTGCCAGCAGCCCGGGGGGTATACGAGAAGCTTTCTTT
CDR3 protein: CASSPGGIREAFF

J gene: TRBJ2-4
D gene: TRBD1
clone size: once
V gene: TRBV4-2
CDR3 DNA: TGTGCCAGCAGCCGAGGGACAGGGATAGCCAAAAACATTCAGTACTTC
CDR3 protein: CASSRGTGIAKNIQYF

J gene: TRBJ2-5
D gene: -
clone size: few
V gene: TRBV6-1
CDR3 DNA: TGTGCCAGCAGTGGTGGGGTCACGGAGACCCAGTACTTC
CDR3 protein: CASSGGVTETQYF

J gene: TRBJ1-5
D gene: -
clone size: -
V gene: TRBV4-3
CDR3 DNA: TGCGCCAGCAGCCAAGATCCCACCCAGCCCCAGCATTTT
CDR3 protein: CASSQDPTQPQHF

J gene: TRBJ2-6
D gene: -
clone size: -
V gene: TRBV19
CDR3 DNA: TGTGCCAGTAGTATTGCCGGCTCTGGGGCCAACGTCCTGACTTTC
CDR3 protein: CASSIAGSGANVLTF

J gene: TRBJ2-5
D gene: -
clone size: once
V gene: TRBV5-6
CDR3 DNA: TGTGCCAGCAGCTTGGTCGGGGACTTAGAGACCCAGTACTTC
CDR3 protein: CASSLVGDLETQYF

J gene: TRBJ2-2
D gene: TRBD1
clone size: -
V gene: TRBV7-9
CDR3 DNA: TGTGCCAGCAGCTCAGGGGGCGCAATCGGGGAGCTGTTTTTT
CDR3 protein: CASSSGGAIGELFF

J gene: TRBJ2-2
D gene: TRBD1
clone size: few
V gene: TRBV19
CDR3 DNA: TGTGCCAGTAGTCCCGGGACAGGGAGGGTATGGACCGGGGAGCTGTTTTTT
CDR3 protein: CASSPGTGRVWTGELFF

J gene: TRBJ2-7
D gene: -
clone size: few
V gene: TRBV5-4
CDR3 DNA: TGTGCCAGCAGCGTAGAGAGCTCCTACGAGCAGTACTTC
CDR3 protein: CASSVESSYEQYF

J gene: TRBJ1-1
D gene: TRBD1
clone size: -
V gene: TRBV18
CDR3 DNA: TGTGCCAGCTCACCGCTTACAGGGGGCCGGAACACTGAAGCTTTCTTT
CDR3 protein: CASSPLTGGRNTEAFF

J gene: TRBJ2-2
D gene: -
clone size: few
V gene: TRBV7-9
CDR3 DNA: TGTGCCAGCAGCTTAGCGGCGGGGTCAGCGTCCGTTCGGGAGCTGTTTTTT
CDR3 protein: CASSLAAGSASVRELFF

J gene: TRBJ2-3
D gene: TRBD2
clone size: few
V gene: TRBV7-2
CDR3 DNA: TGTGCCAGCAGCTTATGGTCGACTAGCGGGGGGGCCCCAGATACGCAGTATTTT
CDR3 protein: CASSLWSTSGGAPDTQYF

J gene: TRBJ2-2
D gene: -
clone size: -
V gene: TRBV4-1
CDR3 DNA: TGCGCCAGCAGCCAAGATCAATCGAATGCGGAGGCCGGGGAGCTGTTTTTT
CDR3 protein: CASSQDQSNAEAGELFF